This T cell receptor (beta chain) was sequenced during a study of cytotoxic CD8 clonotypes in ibrutinib-treated CLL. The protocol was immunoSEQ multiplex PCR, while the TCRdb copy is restricted to in-frame clones and leaves out a portion. The sample includes hundreds of thousands of clones, 70% of them seen just once. From germline, CDR1 is MNHEY and CDR2 SMNVEV (reference sequence). V lost 3 bases to trimming and J lost 3 bases, with 6 bases between them. CDR3 length equals 13 residues. Notes on the study in general: While tracking circulating CD8+ T-cell counts, baseline clonality exceeded that of age-matched healthy donors. At ibrutinib response, clonality increased, and at progression it declined back toward baseline. There were few public clonotypes, and on treatment they contracted or stayed stable.

To note about this clone: Antigen specificity is unknown.

J is TRBJ2-1 and V is TRBV27; D not resolved. The clonotype was recovered from a human donor with chronic lymphocytic leukemia. The specimen comprised PBMCs, sampled after 24 months of ibrutinib treatment. The CDR3 here is CASSFNSYNEQFF. The DNA for the CDR3 is TGTGCCAGCAGTTTTAATAGCTACAATGAGCAGTTCTTC.